This T cell receptor beta chain stems from a study of blood T cell repertoires in COVID-19. The junction had 5 bases not matched to a gene; V was cut back by 3 bases and J by 6 bases. There are 15 residues in the CDR3. Germline V gene sequence: CDR1 KGHSH, CDR2 LQKENI. Data came from immunoSEQ multiplex PCR; TCRdb stores just in-frame clones and leaves some out. The sample has over 65,000 clones, around 81% seen once. Sequenced input: peripheral blood. The clonotype comes from a man aged 80 or over with active or convalescent COVID-19. This sequence joins TRBV18 and TRBJ1-6; TRBD1 aligns across 7 bases. The CDR3 sequence: CASSPGQSINSPLHF. Written as DNA, the CDR3 is TGTGCCAGCTCACCGGGACAGAGTATTAATTCACCCCTCCACTTT.